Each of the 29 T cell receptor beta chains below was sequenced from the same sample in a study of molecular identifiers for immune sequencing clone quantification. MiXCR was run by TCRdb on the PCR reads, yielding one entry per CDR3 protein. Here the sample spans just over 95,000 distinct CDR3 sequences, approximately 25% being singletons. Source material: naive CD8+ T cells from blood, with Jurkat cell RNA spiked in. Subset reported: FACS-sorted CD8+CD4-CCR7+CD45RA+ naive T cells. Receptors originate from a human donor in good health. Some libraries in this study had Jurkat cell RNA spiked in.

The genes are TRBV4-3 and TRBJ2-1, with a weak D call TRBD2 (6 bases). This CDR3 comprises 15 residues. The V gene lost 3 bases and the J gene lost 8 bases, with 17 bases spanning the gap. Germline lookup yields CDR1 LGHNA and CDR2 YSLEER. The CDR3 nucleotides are TGCGCCAGCAGCCACGCATTTGGCGGGGCTGATGAGCAGTTCTTC. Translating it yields CASSHAFGGADEQFF.

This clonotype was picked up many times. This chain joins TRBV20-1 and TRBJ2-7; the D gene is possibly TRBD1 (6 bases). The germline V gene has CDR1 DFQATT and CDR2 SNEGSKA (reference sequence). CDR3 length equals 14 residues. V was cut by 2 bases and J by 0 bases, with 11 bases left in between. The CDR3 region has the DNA TGCAGTGCTAGACCAGGGGTCCCCTCCTACGAGCAGTACTTC. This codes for CSARPGVPSYEQYF.

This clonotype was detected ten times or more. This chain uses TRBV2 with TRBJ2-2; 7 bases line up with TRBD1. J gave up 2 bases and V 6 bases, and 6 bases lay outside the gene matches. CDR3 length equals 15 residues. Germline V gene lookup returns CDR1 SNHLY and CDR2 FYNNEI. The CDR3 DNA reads TGTGCCAGCAGCCTCGGGACAGTCAACACCGGGGAGCTGTTTTTT. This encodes CASSLGTVNTGELFF. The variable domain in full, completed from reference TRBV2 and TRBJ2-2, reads EPEVTQTPSHQVTQMGQEVILRCVPISNHLYFYWYRQILGQKVEFLVSFYNNEISEKSEIFDDQFSVERPDGSNFTLKIRSTKLEDSAMYFCASSLGTVNTGELFFGEGSRLTVL.

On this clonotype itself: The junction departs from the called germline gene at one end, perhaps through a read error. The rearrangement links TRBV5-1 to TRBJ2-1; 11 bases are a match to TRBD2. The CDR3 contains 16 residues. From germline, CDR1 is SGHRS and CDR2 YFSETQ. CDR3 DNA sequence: TGCGTCAGCAGCTTGGTAGCGGGGGGGACGTACAATGAGCAGTTCTTC. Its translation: CVSSLVAGGTYNEQFF.

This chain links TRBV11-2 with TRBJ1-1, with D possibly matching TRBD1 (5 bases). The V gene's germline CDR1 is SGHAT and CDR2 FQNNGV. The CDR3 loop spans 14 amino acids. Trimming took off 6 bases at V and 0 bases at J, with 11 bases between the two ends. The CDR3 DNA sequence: TGTGCCAGCAGTATTGGACACCTGAACACTGAAGCTTTCTTT. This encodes CASSIGHLNTEAFF.

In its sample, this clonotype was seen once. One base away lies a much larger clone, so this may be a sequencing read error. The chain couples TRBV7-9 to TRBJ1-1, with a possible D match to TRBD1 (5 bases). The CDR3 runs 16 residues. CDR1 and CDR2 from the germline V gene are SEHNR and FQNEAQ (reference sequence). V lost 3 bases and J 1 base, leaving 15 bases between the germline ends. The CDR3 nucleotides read TGTGCCAGCAGCTTTGGGGCAGGCCTCGAGAACACTGAAGCTTTCTTT. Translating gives CASSFGAGLENTEAFF.

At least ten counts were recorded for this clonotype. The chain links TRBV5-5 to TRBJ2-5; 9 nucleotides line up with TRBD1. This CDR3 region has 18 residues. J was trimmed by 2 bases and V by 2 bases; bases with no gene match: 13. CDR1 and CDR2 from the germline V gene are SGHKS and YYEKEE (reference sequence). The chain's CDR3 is CASSLTFGQGFFQETQYF. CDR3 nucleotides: TGTGCCAGCAGCTTAACCTTTGGACAGGGGTTCTTTCAAGAGACCCAGTACTTC.

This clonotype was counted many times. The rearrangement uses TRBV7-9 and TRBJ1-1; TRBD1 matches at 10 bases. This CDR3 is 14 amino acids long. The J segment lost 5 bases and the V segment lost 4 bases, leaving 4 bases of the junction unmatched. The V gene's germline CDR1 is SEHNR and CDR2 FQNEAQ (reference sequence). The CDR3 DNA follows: TGTGCCAGCAGCTCGGGACAGGGGTGGACTGAAGCTTTCTTT. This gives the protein CASSSGQGWTEAFF.

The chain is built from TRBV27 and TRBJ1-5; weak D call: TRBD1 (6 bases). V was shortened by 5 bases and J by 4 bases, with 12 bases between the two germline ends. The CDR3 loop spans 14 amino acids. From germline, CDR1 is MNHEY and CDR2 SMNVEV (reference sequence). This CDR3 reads CASSRGAGNQPQHF. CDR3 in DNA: TGTGCCAGCAGTAGGGGGGCCGGGAATCAGCCCCAGCATTTT.

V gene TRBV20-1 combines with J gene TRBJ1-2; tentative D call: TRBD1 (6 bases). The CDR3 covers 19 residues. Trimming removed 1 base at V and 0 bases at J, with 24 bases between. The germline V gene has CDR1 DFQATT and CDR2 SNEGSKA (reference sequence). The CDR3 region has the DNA TGCAGTGCTAGAGCTCCCTCAAAACCCACAGGGATATCTAACTATGGCTACACCTTC. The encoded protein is CSARAPSKPTGISNYGYTF.

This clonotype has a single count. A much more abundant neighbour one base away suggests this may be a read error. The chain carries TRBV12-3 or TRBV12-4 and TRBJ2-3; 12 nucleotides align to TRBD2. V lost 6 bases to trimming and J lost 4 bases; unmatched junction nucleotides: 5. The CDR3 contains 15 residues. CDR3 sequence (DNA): TGTGCCAGCAGATCTAGCGGGAGGGGCGCAGATACGCAGTATTTT. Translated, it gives CASRSSGRGADTQYF.

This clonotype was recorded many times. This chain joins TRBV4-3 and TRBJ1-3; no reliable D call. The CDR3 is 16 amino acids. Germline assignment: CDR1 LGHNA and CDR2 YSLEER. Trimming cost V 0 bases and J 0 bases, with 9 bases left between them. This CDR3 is CASSQDGRSSGNTIYF. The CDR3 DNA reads TGCGCCAGCAGCCAAGACGGGCGTTCCTCTGGAAACACCATATATTTT.

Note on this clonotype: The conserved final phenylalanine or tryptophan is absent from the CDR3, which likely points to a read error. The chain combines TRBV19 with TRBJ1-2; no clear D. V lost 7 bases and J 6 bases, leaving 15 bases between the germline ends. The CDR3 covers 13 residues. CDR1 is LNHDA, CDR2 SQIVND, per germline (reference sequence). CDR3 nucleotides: TGTGCCAGTAACCTCCCGCCCGGGGATGGCTACACCTCC. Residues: CASNLPPGDGYTS.

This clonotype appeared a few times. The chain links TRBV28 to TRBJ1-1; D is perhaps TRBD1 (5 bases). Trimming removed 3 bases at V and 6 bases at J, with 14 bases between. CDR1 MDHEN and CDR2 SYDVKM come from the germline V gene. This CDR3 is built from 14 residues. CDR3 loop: CASSFLGGSPEAFF. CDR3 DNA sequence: TGTGCCAGCAGTTTTTTGGGGGGTTCCCCTGAAGCTTTCTTT.

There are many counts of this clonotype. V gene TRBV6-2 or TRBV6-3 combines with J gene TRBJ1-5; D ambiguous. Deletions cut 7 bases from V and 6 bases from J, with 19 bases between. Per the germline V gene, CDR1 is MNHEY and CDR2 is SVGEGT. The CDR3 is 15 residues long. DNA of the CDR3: TGTGCCAGCACAATAGTTAGGGAACTAGGTCAGCCCCAGCATTTT. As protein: CASTIVRELGQPQHF.

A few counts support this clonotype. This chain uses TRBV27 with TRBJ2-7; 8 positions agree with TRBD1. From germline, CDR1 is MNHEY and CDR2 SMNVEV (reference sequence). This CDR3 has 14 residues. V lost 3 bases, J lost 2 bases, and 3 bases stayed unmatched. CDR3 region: CASSFGQGTYEQYF. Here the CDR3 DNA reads TGTGCCAGCAGTTTCGGACAGGGAACCTACGAGCAGTACTTC.

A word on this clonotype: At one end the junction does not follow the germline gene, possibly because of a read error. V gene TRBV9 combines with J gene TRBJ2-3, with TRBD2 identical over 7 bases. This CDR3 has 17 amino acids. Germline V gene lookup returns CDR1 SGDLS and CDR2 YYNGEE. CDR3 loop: CASSPAPGLIKKDTQCF. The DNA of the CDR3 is TGTGCCAGCAGCCCGGCGCCGGGACTAATTAAAAAAGATACGCAGTGTTTT.

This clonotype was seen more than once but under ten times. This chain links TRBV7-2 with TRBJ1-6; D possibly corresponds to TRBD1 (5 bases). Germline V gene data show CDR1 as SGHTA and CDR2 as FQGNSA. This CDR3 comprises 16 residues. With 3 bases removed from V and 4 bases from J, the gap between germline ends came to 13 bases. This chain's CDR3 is CASSFTTETYNSPLHF. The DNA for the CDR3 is TGTGCCAGCAGCTTTACGACAGAAACTTATAATTCACCCCTCCACTTT.

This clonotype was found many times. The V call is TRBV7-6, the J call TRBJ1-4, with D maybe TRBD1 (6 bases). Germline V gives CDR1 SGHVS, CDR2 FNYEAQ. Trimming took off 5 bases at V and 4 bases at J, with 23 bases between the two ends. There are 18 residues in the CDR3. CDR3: CASSATPTLGGVNEKLFF. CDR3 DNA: TGTGCCAGCAGCGCCACACCGACTCTAGGGGGTGTTAATGAAAAACTGTTTTTT.

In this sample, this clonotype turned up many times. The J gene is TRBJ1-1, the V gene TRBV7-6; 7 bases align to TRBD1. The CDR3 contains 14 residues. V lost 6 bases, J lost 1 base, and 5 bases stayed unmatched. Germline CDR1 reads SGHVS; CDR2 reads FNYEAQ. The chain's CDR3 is CASRPGTENTEAFF. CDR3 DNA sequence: TGTGCCAGCAGGCCCGGGACAGAGAACACTGAAGCTTTCTTT.

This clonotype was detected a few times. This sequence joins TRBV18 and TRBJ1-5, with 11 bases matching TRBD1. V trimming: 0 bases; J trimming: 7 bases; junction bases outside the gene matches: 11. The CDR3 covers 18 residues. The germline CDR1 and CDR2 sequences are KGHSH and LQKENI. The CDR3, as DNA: TGTGCCAGCTCACCACCCTCGGACAGGGGGCAATTTGAACAGCCCCAGCATTTT. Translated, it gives CASSPPSDRGQFEQPQHF.

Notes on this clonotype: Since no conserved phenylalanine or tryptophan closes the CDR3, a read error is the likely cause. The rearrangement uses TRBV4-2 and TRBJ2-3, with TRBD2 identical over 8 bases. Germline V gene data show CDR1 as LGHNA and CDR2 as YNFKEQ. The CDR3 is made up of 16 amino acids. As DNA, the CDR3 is TGTGCCAGTCAGGAGGTAGCGGGGTCTAGCACAGACACGCAGTATCTT. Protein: CASQEVAGSSTDTQYL.

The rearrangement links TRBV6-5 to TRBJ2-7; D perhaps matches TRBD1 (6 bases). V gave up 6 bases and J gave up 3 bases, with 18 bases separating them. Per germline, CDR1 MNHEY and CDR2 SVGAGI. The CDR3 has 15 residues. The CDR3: CASSLGTGTYYEQYF. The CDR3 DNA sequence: TGTGCCAGCAGCTTGGGAACCGGGACATACTACGAGCAGTACTTC.

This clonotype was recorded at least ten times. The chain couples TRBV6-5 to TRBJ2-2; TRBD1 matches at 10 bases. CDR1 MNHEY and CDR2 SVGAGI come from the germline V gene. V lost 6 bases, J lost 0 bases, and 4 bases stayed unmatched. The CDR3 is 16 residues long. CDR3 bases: TGTGCCAGCAGCCTTGGACAGGGGGCGAACACCGGGGAGCTGTTTTTT. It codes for CASSLGQGANTGELFF.

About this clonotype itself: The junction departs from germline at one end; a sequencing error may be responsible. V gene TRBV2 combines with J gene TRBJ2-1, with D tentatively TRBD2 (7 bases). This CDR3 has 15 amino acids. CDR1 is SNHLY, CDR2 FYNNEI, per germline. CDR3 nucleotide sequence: TGTGCCAGCAGTGAAGGTAGGGGGGACTACAATGAGCAGTCCTTC. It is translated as CASSEGRGDYNEQSF.

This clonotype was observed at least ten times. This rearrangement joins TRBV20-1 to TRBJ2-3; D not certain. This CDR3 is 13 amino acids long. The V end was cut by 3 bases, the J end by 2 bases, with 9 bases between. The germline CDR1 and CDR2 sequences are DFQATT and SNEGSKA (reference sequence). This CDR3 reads CSASGAITDTQYF. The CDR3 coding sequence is TGCAGTGCTAGCGGTGCCATCACAGATACGCAGTATTTT.

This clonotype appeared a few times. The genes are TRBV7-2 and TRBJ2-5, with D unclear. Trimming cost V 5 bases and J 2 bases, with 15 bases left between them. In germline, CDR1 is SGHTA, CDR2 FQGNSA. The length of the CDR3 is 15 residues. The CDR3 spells CASSTFGSDQETQYF. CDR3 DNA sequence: TGTGCCAGCAGCACCTTTGGGTCGGATCAAGAGACCCAGTACTTC.

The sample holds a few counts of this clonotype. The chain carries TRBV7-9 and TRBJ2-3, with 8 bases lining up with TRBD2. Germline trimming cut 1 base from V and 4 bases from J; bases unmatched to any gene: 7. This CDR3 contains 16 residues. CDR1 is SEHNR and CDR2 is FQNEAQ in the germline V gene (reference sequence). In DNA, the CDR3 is TGTGCCAGCAGCTTAGTAAGCGGGAGTCTTGCAGATACGCAGTATTTT. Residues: CASSLVSGSLADTQYF.

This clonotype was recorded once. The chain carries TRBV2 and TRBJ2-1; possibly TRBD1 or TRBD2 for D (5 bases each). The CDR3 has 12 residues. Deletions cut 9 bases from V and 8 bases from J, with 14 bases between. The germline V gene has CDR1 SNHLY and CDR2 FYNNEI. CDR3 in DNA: TGTGCCAGGCGTGGGGGTACAGATGAGCAGTTCTTC. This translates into CARRGGTDEQFF.